This T cell receptor (beta chain) is drawn from a study of blood T cell repertoires in COVID-19. Study summary: Some COVID-19 samples were acute and others convalescent; all came from the United States, Italy and Spain.

Enrolled through a virtual design, the participants were between 18 and 89 years of age and came from some 26 US areas. Clinical history as reported by participants underpinned cohort assignment. Per the authors' pipeline: It was from reference gene primer amplification that nucleated cell counts were estimated. Assay used: immunoSEQ multiplex PCR; TCRdb lists only in-frame clones, some missing. V and J calls and clone size are copied from that table; D and trimming were computed from the DNA. The data contain around 310,000 clones, 80% to 90% of them singletons. This CDR3 spans 13 amino acids. Germline values: CDR1 SNHLY, CDR2 FYNNEI. The ends were cut back, 6 bases at V and 6 bases at J, with 11 bases in the middle.

The source material was PBMCs or T cells enriched from blood (not recorded which). The V and J genes are TRBV2 and TRBJ1-4; D might be TRBD1 (5 bases). This sequence originates from a man between 25 and 39 years old who had recovered from COVID-19. CDR3 region: CASSLSGDEKLFF. The CDR3 DNA sequence: TGTGCCAGCAGCCTTTCGGGGGATGAAAAACTGTTTTTT.